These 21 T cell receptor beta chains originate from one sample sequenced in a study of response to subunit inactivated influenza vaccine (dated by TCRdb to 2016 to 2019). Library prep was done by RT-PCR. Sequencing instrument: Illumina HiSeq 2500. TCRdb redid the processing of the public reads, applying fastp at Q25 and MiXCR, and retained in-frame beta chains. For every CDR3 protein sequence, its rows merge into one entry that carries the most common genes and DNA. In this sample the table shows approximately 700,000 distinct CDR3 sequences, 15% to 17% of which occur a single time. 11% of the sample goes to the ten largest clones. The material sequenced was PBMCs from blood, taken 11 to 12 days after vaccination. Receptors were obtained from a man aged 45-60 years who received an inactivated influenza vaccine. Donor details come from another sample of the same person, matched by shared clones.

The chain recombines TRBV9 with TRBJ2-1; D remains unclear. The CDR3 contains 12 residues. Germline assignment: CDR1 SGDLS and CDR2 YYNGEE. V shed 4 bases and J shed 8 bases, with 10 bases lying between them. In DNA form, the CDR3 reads TGTGCCAGCAGCCCCAGCTGGGATGAGCAGTTCTTC. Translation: CASSPSWDEQFF.

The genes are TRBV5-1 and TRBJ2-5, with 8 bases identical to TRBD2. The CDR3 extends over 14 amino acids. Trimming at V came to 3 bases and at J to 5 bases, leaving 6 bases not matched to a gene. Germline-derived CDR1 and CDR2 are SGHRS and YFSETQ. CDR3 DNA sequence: TGCGCCAGCAGCTCCGGGACTAGTGAGGAGACCCAGTACTTC. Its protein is CASSSGTSEETQYF. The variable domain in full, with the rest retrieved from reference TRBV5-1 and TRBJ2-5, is KAGVTQTPRYLIKTRGQQVTLSCSPISGHRSVSWYQQTPGQGLQFLFEYFSETQRNKGNFPGRFSGRQFSNSRSEMNVSTLELGDSALYLCASSSGTSEETQYFGPGTRLLVL.

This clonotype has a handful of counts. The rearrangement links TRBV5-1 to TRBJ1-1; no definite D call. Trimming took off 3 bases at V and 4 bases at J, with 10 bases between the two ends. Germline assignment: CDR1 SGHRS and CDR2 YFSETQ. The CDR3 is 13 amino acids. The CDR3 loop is CASSSDVGTEAFF. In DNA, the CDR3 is TGCGCCAGCAGCTCGGACGTAGGCACTGAAGCTTTCTTT.

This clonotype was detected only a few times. The CDR3 protein is CASSSGQGLLQGVEKLFF. CDR3 in DNA: TGTGCCAGCAGTTCCGGACAGGGGCTCCTTCAGGGGGTTGAAAAACTGTTTTTT. The chain combines TRBV12-3 or TRBV12-4 with TRBJ1-4, with TRBD1 matching 9 bases. Unmatched junction bases numbered 16, after V lost 4 bases and J lost 7 bases. CDR3 length equals 18 residues.

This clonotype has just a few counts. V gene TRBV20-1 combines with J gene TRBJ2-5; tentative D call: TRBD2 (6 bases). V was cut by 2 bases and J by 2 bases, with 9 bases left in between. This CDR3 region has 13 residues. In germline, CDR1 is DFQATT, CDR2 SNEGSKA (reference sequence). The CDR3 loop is CSARRGGQETQYF. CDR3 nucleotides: TGCAGTGCTAGACGTGGGGGGCAAGAGACCCAGTACTTC.

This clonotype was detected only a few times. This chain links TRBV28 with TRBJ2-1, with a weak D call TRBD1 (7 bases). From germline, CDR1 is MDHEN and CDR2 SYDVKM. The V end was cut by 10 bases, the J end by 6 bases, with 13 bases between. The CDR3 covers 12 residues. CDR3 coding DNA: TGTGCCACCCAGGGGGGAATCAATGAGCAGTTCTTC. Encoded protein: CATQGGINEQFF. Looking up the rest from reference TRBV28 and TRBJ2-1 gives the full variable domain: DVKVTQSSRYLVKRTGEKVFLECVQDMDHENMFWYRQDPGLGLRLIYFSYDVKMKEKGDIPEGYSVSREKKERFSLILESASTNQTSMYLCATQGGINEQFFGPGTRLTVL.

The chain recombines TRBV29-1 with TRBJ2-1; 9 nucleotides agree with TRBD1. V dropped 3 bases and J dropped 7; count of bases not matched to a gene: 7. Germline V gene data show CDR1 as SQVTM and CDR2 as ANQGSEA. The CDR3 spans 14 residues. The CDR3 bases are TGCAGCGTTGAGCACAGGGGGCTTGGAAATGAGCAGTTCTTC. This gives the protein CSVEHRGLGNEQFF.

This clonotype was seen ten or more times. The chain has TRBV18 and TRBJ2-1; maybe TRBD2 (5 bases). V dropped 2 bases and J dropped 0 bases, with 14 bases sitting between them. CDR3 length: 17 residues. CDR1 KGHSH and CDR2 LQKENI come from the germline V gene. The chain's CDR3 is CASSPFSGLSSYNEQFF. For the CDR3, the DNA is TGTGCCAGCTCACCATTCTCCGGACTGAGCTCCTACAATGAGCAGTTCTTC.

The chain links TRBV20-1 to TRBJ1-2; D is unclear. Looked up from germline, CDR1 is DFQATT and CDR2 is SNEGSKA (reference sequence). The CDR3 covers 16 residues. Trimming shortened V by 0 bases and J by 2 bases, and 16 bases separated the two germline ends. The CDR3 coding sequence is TGCAGTGCTAGAGATCCATTAGGCAGCATAAACTATGGCTACACCTTC. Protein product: CSARDPLGSINYGYTF.

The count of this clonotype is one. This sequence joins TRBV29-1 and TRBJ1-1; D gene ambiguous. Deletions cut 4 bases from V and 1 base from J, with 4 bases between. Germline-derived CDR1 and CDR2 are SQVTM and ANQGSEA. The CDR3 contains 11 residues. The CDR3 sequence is CSVATNTEAFF. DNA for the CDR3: TGCAGCGTTGCGACGAACACTGAAGCTTTCTTT.

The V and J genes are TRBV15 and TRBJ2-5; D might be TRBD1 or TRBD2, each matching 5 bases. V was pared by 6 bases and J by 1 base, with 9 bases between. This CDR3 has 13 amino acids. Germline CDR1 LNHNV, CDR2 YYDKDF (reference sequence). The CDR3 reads CATSRGAQETQYF. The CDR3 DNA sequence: TGTGCCACCAGTCGAGGGGCCCAAGAGACCCAGTACTTC.

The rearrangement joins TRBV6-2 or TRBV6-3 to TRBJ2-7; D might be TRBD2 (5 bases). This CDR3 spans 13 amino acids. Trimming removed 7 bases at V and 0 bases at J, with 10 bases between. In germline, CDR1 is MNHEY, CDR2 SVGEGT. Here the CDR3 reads CASTGLNSYEQYF. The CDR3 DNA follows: TGTGCCAGCACCGGACTGAACTCCTACGAGCAGTACTTC.

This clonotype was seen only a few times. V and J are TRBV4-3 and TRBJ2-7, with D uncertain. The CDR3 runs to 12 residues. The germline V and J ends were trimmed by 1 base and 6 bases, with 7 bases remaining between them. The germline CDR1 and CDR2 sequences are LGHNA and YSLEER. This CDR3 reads CASSQARGEQYF. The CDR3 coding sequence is TGCGCCAGCAGCCAAGCGAGAGGCGAGCAGTACTTC.

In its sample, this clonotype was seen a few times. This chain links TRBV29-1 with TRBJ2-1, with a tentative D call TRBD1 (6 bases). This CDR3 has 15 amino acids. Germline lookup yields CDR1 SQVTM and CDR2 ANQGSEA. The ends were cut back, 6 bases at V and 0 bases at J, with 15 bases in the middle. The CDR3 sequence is CSVSQGHSSYNEQFF. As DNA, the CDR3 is TGCAGCGTCTCCCAGGGGCACAGCTCCTACAATGAGCAGTTCTTC.

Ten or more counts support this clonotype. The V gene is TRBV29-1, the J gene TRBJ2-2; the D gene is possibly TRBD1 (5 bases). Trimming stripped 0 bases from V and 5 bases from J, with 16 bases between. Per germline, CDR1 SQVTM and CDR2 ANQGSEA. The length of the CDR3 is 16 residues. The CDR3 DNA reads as TGCAGCGTTGAAGATCGTGCAGGGTTGAGGACCGGGGAGCTGTTTTTT. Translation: CSVEDRAGLRTGELFF.

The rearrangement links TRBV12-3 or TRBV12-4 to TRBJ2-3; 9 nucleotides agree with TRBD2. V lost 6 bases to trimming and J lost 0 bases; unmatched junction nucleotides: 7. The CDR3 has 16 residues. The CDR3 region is CASRGLAGTSTDTQYF. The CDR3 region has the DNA TGTGCCAGCAGGGGCCTAGCGGGAACTAGCACAGATACGCAGTATTTT.

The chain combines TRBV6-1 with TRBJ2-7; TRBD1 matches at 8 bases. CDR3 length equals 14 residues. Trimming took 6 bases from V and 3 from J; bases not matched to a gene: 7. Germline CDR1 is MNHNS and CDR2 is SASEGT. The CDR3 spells CASRAGTGVYEQYF. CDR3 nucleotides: TGTGCCAGCAGAGCCGGGACAGGAGTCTACGAGCAGTACTTC.

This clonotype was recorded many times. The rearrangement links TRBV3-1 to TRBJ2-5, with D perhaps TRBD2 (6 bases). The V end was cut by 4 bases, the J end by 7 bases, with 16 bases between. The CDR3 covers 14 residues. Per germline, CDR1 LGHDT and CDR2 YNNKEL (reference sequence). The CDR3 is CASSPPAGMVTQYF. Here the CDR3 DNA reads TGTGCCAGCAGCCCCCCGGCGGGAATGGTGACCCAGTACTTC.

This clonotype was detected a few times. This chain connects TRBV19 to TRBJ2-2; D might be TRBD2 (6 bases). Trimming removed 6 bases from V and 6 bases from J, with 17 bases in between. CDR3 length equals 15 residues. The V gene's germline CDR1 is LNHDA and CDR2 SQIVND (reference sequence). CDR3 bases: TGTGCCAGTAGCGACTCGGCGGGACGTCCCGGGGAGCTGTTTTTT. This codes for CASSDSAGRPGELFF.

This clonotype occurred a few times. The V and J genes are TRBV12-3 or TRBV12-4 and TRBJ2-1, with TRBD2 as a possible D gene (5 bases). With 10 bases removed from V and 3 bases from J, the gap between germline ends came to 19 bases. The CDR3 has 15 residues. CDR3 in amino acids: CATSQPGRGYNEQFF. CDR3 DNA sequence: TGTGCCACCTCCCAACCGGGGAGAGGCTACAATGAGCAGTTCTTC.

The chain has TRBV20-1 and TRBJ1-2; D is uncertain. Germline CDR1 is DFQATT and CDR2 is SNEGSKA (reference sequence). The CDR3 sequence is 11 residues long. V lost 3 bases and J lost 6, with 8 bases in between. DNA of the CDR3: TGCAGTGCTAGGCTAAACCATGGCTACACCTTC. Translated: CSARLNHGYTF.